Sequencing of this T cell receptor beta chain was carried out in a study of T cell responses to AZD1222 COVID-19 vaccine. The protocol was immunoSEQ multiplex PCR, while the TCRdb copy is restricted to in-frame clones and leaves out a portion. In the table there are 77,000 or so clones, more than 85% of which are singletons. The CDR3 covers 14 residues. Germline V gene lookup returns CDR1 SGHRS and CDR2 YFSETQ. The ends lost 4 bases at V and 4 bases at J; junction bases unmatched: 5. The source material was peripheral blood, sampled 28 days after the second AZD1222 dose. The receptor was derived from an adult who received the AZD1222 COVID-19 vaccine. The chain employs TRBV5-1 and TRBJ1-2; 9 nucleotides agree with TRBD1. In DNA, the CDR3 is TGCGCCAGCAGCGCGGGACAGGGCCCCTATGGCTACACCTTC. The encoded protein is CASSAGQGPYGYTF.